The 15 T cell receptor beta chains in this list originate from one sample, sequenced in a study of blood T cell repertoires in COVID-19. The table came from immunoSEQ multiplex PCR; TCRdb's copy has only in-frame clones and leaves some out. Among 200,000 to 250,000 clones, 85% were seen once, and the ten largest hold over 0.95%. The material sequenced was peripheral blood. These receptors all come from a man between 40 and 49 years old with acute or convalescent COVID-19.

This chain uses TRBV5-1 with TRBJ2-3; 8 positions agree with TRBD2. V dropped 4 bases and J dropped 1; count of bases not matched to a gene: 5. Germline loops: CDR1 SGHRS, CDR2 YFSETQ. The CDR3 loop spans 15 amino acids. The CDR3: CASSPGTRGTDTQYF. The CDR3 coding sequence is TGCGCCAGCAGCCCGGGGACTAGGGGCACAGATACGCAGTATTTT.

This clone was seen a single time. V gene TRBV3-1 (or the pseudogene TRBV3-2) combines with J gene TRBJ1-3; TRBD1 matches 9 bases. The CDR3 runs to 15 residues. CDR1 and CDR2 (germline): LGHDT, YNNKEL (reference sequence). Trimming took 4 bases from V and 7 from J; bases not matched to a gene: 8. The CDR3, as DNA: TGTGCCAGCAGCCGACCCGGGACAGGGCGTAACACCATATATTTT. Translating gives CASSRPGTGRNTIYF.

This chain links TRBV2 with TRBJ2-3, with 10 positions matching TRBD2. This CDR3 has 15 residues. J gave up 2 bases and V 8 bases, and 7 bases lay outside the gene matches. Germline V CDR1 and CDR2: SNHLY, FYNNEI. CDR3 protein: CASWWTSGATDTQYF. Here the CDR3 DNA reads TGTGCCAGCTGGTGGACTAGCGGTGCCACAGATACGCAGTATTTT.

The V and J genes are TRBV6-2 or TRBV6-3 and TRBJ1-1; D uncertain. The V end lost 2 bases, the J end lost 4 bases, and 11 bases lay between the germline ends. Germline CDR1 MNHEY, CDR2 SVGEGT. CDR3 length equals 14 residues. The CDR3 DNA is TGTGCCAGCAGTTACGGAGGGATTTTCACTGAAGCTTTCTTT. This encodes CASSYGGIFTEAFF.

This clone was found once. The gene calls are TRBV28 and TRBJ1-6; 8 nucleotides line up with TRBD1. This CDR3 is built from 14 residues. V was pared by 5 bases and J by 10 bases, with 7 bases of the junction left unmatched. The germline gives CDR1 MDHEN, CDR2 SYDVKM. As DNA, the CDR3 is TGTGCCAGCAGTCCAGGGGGCTACGGATCACCCCTCCACTTT. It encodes CASSPGGYGSPLHF.

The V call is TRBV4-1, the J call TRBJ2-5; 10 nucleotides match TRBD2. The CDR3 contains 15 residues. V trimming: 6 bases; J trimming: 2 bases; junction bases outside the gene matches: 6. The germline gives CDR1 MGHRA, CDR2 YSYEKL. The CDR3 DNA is TGCGCCAGCAGTTTAACTAGCGGGGCGCAAGAGACCCAGTACTTC. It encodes CASSLTSGAQETQYF.

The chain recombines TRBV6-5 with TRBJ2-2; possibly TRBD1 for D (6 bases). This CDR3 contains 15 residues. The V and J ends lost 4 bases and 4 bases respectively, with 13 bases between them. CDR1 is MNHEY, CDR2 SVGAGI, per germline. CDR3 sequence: CASSSMDSSTGELFF. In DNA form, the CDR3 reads TGTGCCAGCAGTTCCATGGACAGCAGCACCGGGGAGCTGTTTTTT.

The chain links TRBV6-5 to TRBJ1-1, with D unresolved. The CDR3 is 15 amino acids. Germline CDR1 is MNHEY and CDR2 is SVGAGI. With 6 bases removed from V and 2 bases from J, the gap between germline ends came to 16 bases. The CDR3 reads CASSLNQAGNTEAFF. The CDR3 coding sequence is TGTGCCAGCAGCCTCAACCAGGCGGGTAACACTGAAGCTTTCTTT.

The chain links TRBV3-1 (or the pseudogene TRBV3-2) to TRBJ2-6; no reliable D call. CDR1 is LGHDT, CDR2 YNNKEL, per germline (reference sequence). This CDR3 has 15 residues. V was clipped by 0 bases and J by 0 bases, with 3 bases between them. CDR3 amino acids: CASSQDLSGANVLTF. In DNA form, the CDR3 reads TGTGCCAGCAGCCAAGACCTCTCTGGGGCCAACGTCCTGACTTTC.

CDR3: CASSADSVGQGAEQYF. DNA for the CDR3: TGTGCCAGCAGCGCCGATTCGGTGGGACAGGGAGCCGAGCAGTACTTC. The chain couples TRBV9 to TRBJ2-7, with 9 nucleotides matching TRBD1. Germline V gives CDR1 SGDLS, CDR2 YYNGEE. The CDR3 loop spans 16 amino acids. V lost 3 bases and J lost 6; bases outside the gene matches: 13.

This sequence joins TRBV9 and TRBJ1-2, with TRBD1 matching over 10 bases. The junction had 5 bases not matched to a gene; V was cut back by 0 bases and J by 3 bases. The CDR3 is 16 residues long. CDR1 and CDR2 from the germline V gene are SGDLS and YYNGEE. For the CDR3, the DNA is TGTGCCAGCAGCGTAGGGGGGACAGGGGCATACTATGGCTACACCTTC. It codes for CASSVGGTGAYYGYTF.

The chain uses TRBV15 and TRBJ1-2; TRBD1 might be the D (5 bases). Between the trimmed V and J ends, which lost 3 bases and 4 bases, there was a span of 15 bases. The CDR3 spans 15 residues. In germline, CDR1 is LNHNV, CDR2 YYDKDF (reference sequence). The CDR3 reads CATSRGGDWTYGYTF. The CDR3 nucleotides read TGTGCCACCAGCAGGGGGGGGGATTGGACCTATGGCTACACCTTC.

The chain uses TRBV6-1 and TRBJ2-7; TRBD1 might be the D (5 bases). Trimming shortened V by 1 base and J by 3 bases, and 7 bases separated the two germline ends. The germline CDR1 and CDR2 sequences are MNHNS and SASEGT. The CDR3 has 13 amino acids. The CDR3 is CASSEVRDYEQYF. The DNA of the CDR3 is TGTGCCAGCAGTGAAGTCAGGGACTACGAGCAGTACTTC.

CDR3 nucleotide sequence: TGTGCCAGCAGTTATCAGGGGACTAGCGGGGGCCTCAAACGCACAGATACGCAGTATTTT. Its protein is CASSYQGTSGGLKRTDTQYF. V is TRBV27 and J is TRBJ2-3; 14 nucleotides line up with TRBD2. This CDR3 has 20 residues. V gave up 4 bases and J gave up 1 base; unmatched junction bases: 13. Germline values: CDR1 MNHEY, CDR2 SMNVEV (reference sequence).

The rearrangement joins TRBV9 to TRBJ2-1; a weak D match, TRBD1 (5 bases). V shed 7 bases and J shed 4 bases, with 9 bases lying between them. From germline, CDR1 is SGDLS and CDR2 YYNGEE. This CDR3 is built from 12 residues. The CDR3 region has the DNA TGTGCCAGCGGCGACAGTTACAATGAGCAGTTCTTC. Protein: CASGDSYNEQFF.